This entry concerns a single TCR beta chain. Its antigen remains unknown. This entry is derived from a study of regulatory T cells. Findings of the study overall: Patient CD8+ T cells trended nonsignificantly toward lower Shannon entropy than control CD8+ cells. Regulatory T cells showed the strongest V-J pair restriction and V/J gene skewing among patient repertoires.

CDR1 and CDR2 from the germline V gene are SGHRS and YFSETQ. V was clipped by 4 bases and J by 5 bases; unmatched bases: 10. This CDR3 has 15 residues. All CD3G-deficient patients showed autoimmunity, more severe in two. Patients, 2 to 39 years old, had expanded memory T-cell proportions. The PCR used 52 TRBV and 13 TRBJ primers. Only in-frame clones appear in the TCRdb table, and some are missing; sequencing was by immunoSEQ multiplex PCR. Here the sample spans 20,000 to 25,000 clones, under 95% being singletons. The chain recombines TRBV5-1 with TRBJ2-3; 7 bases agree with TRBD2. The sequence derives from a child aged 2 to 15 with CD3G deficiency. The sequenced sample was CD8+ T cells sorted from blood. CDR3 nucleotide sequence: TGCGCCAGCAGCCCCTATGGGGGGGATTTAGATACGCAGTATTTT. This translates into CASSPYGGDLDTQYF. Drawing the rest from reference TRBV5-1 and TRBJ2-3, the complete variable domain is KAGVTQTPRYLIKTRGQQVTLSCSPISGHRSVSWYQQTPGQGLQFLFEYFSETQRNKGNFPGRFSGRQFSNSRSEMNVSTLELGDSALYLCASSPYGGDLDTQYFGPGTRLTVL.